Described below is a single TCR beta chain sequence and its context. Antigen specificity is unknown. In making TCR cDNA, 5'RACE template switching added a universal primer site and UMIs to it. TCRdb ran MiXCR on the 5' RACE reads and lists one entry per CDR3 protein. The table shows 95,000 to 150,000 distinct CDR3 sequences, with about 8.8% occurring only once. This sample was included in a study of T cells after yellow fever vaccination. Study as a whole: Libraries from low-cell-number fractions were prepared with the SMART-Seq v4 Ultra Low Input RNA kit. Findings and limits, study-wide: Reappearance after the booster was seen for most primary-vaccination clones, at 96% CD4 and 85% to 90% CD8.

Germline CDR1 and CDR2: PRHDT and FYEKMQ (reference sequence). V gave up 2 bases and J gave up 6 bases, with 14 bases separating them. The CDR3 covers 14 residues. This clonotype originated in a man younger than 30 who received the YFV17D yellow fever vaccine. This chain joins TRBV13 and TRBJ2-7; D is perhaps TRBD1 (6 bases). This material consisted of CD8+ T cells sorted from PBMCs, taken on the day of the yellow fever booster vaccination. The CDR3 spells CASSLSGQNSEQYF. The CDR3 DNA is TGTGCCAGCAGCTTAAGCGGACAGAACAGCGAGCAGTACTTC.